This T cell receptor (beta chain) was sequenced for a study of neurological immune-mediated disorders. Study results and limitations: A possible signature was seen in one related-CDR3 cluster, into which phylogenetic grouping placed the repertoires of 18 of 34 multiple sclerosis patients. No CDR3 amino acid sequences recurred among expanded clones across subjects, suggesting private repertoires in all groups.

From 2 million PBMCs stored at -80 C, the unsorted libraries were generated. The cDNA was produced through 5'RACE with 10-nucleotide random UMIs. In TCRdb, the 5' RACE reads were re-called with MiXCR into one record per CDR3 protein. This repertoire shows around 60,000 distinct CDR3 sequences, approximately 3.6% found once; its top ten account for about 7%. The CDR3 length is 14 residues. Germline values: CDR1 SGHTA, CDR2 FQGNSA. V was clipped by 5 bases and J by 9 bases, with 18 bases between them. This clonotype is medium-sized in the sample. Antigen specificity is unknown. This chain connects TRBV7-2 to TRBJ2-3, with D maybe TRBD1 (5 bases). Material: PBMCs. This clonotype was sampled from a woman in her sixties with multiple sclerosis. CDR3 nucleotide sequence: TGTGCCAGCAGCCTCCAGACAGAACCCCCCACGCAGTATTTT. Protein sequence: CASSLQTEPPTQYF.